This entry lists 5 T cell receptor beta chains sequenced from one sample in a study of T cell repertoires in cytomegalovirus infection. TCRdb called the reads again in MiXCR, with one record for every CDR3 protein. Among some 700,000 distinct CDR3 sequences listed, about a third were seen once. The material sequenced was PBMCs. The receptors shown here come from a human donor in good health (CMV status not recorded). Some clones in this sample may be carry-over from other donors' samples.

The chain links TRBV7-9 to TRBJ2-7; 7 bases line up with TRBD1. The CDR3 is made up of 16 amino acids. Germline CDR1 is SEHNR and CDR2 is FQNEAQ (reference sequence). Germline trimming cut 3 bases from V and 0 bases from J; bases unmatched to any gene: 8. The DNA for the CDR3 is TGTGCCAGCAGCTTCGTCGACAGGGCCCACTCCTACGAGCAGTACTTC. It encodes CASSFVDRAHSYEQYF.

This clonotype appeared a few times. The rearrangement joins TRBV28 to TRBJ2-3, with a weak D call TRBD1 (6 bases). The V gene lost 5 bases and the J gene lost 3 bases, with 12 bases spanning the gap. The CDR3 has 14 amino acids. Germline CDR1 reads MDHEN; CDR2 reads SYDVKM. This chain's CDR3 is CASSRAGATDTQYF. In nucleotides, the CDR3 is TGTGCCAGCAGTCGGGCAGGGGCGACAGATACGCAGTATTTT.

This chain joins TRBV11-1 and TRBJ2-7, with 9 bases identical to TRBD2. Germline lookup yields CDR1 SGHAT and CDR2 FQDESV (reference sequence). This CDR3 has 15 residues. Losses at the gene ends were 5 bases for V and 0 bases for J; bases not matched to a gene: 5. This chain's CDR3 is CASSVRTSDSYEQYF. The DNA of the CDR3 is TGTGCCAGCAGCGTCCGGACTAGCGACTCCTACGAGCAGTACTTC.

The chain recombines TRBV18 with TRBJ1-1; 9 nucleotides align to TRBD1. With 5 bases clipped from V and 3 bases from J, the junction kept 7 bases outside the gene matches. Germline V lookup: CDR1 KGHSH, CDR2 LQKENI. This CDR3 is 15 amino acids long. CDR3 loop: CASSKGDRAHTEAFF. For the CDR3, the DNA is TGTGCCAGCTCAAAAGGGGACAGGGCACACACTGAAGCTTTCTTT.

The rearrangement joins TRBV7-8 to TRBJ2-1; D assignment may be TRBD1 or TRBD2 (5 bases each). The CDR3 is made up of 17 amino acids. Germline V gene data show CDR1 as SGHVS and CDR2 as FQNEAQ. Trimming took off 4 bases at V and 2 bases at J, with 18 bases between the two ends. CDR3 sequence reads: CASSSYMGVKAYNEQFF. CDR3 nucleotides: TGTGCCAGCAGCTCTTACATGGGGGTTAAGGCCTACAATGAGCAGTTCTTC. Variable domain in full (rest from reference TRBV7-8 and TRBJ2-1): GAGVSQSPRYKVAKRGQDVALRCDPISGHVSLFWYQQALGQGPEFLTYFQNEAQLDKSGLPSDRFFAERPEGSVSTLKIQRTQQEDSAVYLCASSSYMGVKAYNEQFFGPGTRLTVL.